This T cell receptor (beta chain) was recovered during a study of T cells in Graves' hyperthyroidism and ophthalmopathy. Lactation, pregnancy, other autoimmune disease or uncontrolled infection led to exclusion of patients. There were TCR beta CDR3 regions amplified from RNA transcripts. The HTBI primer set served for first-round RT-PCR of the TCR CDR3. TCRdb ran MiXCR on the multiplex PCR reads and lists one entry per CDR3 protein. The table has 450,000 to 650,000 distinct CDR3 sequences, 14% seen once. Trimming cost V 6 bases and J 5 bases; bases outside gene matches: 3. The CDR3 length is 14 residues.

The receptor comes from a woman between 18 and 30 years old with Graves' ophthalmopathy. The source material was blood. This chain uses TRBV12-3 or TRBV12-4 with TRBJ2-5; 13 bases line up with TRBD2. CDR3 sequence reads: CASRGTSGKETQYF. In DNA, the CDR3 is TGTGCCAGCAGAGGGACTAGCGGGAAGGAGACCCAGTACTTC.